This T cell receptor beta chain comes out of a study of lymphopenia after photon versus proton radiotherapy. Germline-derived CDR1 and CDR2 are SEHNR and FQNEAQ (reference sequence). Between the trimmed V and J ends, which lost 6 bases and 2 bases, there was a span of 14 bases. The CDR3 spans 15 residues. The assay was immunoSEQ multiplex PCR, and TCRdb's table has in-frame clones only and misses some. Altogether 25,000 to 30,000 clones are present, roughly four fifths being singletons, with the ten largest covering under 4.5%. The specimen was peripheral blood, collected from a patient treated with photon-based radiotherapy. This clonotype was obtained from a woman between 45 and 65 years old with pancreatic cancer. The chain carries TRBV7-9 and TRBJ2-1; possibly TRBD2 for D (6 bases). This CDR3 reads CASSPTSLAYNEQFF. CDR3 DNA: TGTGCCAGCAGTCCTACTAGCCTCGCCTACAATGAGCAGTTCTTC.